The 13 T cell receptor beta chains reported below all come from one sample, sequenced in a study of T cell repertoires in cytomegalovirus infection. Their specific antigens are unknown. TCRdb independently ran MiXCR on the reads; one entry per CDR3 protein. The profile shows about 310,000 distinct CDR3 sequences, 20% to 25% of them singletons. Sequencing was performed on cultured PBMCs, taken from culture after CMV antigen stimulation. Receptor source: a human donor in good health (CMV status not recorded). Some clones in this sample may be carry-over from other donors' samples.

V gene TRBV20-1 combines with J gene TRBJ2-1; no reliable D call. The V end lost 6 bases, the J end lost 5 bases, and 14 bases lay between the germline ends. The CDR3 has 13 residues. Germline loops: CDR1 DFQATT, CDR2 SNEGSKA (reference sequence). CDR3 DNA sequence: TGCAGTGCCCCGGACGTATTTCACAATGAGCAGTTCTTC. It yields the protein CSAPDVFHNEQFF.

A word on this clonotype: A much larger clone is a single base away; this may be a read error. This chain uses TRBV6-1 with TRBJ1-5; TRBD1 matches 7 bases. The CDR3 runs 15 residues. J lost 3 bases, V lost 3 bases, and 5 bases had no gene match. Germline CDR1 reads MNHNS; CDR2 reads SASEGT. For the CDR3, the DNA is TGTGCCAGCAGTGATCACAGGGGCGACAATCAGCCCCAGCATTTT. Amino acid sequence: CASSDHRGDNQPQHF.

This clonotype was recorded a few times. The V and J genes are TRBV10-2 and TRBJ2-7; D not certain. CDR1 is WSHSY and CDR2 is SAAADI in the germline V gene. The CDR3 covers 13 residues. Trimming removed 3 bases from V and 3 bases from J, with 9 bases in between. CDR3 region: CASSDDLNYEQYV. The CDR3 DNA reads TGCGCCAGCAGTGATGACTTGAACTACGAGCAGTACGTC.

This clonotype has ten or more counts. V and J are TRBV7-8 and TRBJ1-1; D unclear. Germline values: CDR1 SGHVS, CDR2 FQNEAQ. The CDR3 consists of 13 residues. Deletions cut 1 base from V and 3 bases from J, with 6 bases between. CDR3 protein: CASSLELYTEAFF. The CDR3 DNA follows: TGTGCCAGCAGCTTAGAGCTCTACACTGAAGCTTTCTTT.

This clonotype was recorded at least ten times. The chain has TRBV7-2 and TRBJ2-2, with D perhaps TRBD2 (6 bases). Germline CDR1 and CDR2: SGHTA and FQGNSA. Trimming took off 0 bases at V and 6 bases at J, with 11 bases between the two ends. This CDR3 is 15 amino acids long. The CDR3 sequence: CASSLASGVPGELFF. CDR3 nucleotides: TGTGCCAGCAGCTTAGCCTCGGGAGTCCCCGGGGAGCTGTTTTTT.

This clonotype was found a few times. The chain employs TRBV11-3 and TRBJ2-5; 12 bases match TRBD2. CDR1 and CDR2 from the germline V gene are SGHNT and YENEEA. The V gene end was trimmed by 1 base and the J gene end by 4 bases; junction bases not matched to a gene: 7. This CDR3 spans 17 amino acids. CDR3 loop: CASSLALRLAGAETQYF. The CDR3, as DNA: TGTGCCAGCAGCTTAGCCCTCCGACTAGCGGGAGCAGAGACCCAGTACTTC.

V gene TRBV20-1 combines with J gene TRBJ2-3; 9 bases line up with TRBD1. The germline CDR1 and CDR2 sequences are DFQATT and SNEGSKA (reference sequence). V was pared by 3 bases and J by 0 bases, with 13 bases of the junction left unmatched. The CDR3 has 18 residues. The chain's CDR3 is CSARGTGKRISSTDTQYF. The CDR3 DNA sequence: TGCAGTGCTAGGGGGACAGGGAAACGGATCTCTAGCACAGATACGCAGTATTTT.

The V gene is TRBV6-5, the J gene TRBJ1-1, with D perhaps matching TRBD1 (5 bases). V was clipped by 8 bases and J by 5 bases, with 15 bases between them. In germline, CDR1 is MNHEY, CDR2 SVGAGI. This CDR3 is built from 13 residues. Here the CDR3 DNA reads TGTGCCAGCCGGGGGGGGTCGGGGACTGAAGCTTTCTTT. This sequence encodes CASRGGSGTEAFF.

In this sample, this clonotype turned up a few times. The chain uses TRBV11-2 and TRBJ2-3, with unresolved D. The CDR3 is made up of 15 amino acids. Trimming stripped 5 bases from V and 4 bases from J, with 16 bases between. CDR1 is SGHAT and CDR2 is FQNNGV in the germline V gene. The DNA for the CDR3 is TGTGCCAGCAGCCCGGAGTTAGGTGTTGCAGATACGCAGTATTTT. Translation: CASSPELGVADTQYF.

This chain connects TRBV11-2 to TRBJ2-1, with D uncertain. The CDR3 loop spans 15 amino acids. CDR1 SGHAT and CDR2 FQNNGV come from the germline V gene. Trimming stripped 2 bases from V and 0 bases from J, with 8 bases between. The CDR3 bases are TGTGCCAGCAGCTTAACAAAGAGCTCCTACAATGAGCAGTTCTTC. It yields the protein CASSLTKSSYNEQFF.

This clonotype was found a few times. The rearrangement uses TRBV24-1 and TRBJ1-1; TRBD1 matches 7 bases. The CDR3 length is 15 residues. Germline V gives CDR1 KGHDR, CDR2 SFDVKD. Germline trimming cut 4 bases from V and 3 bases from J; bases unmatched to any gene: 7. CDR3 in DNA: TGTGCCACCAGTGACACGACAGGGAGGCACACTGAAGCTTTCTTT. It is translated as CATSDTTGRHTEAFF.

This clonotype was counted at least ten times. The chain has TRBV6-1 and TRBJ2-7, with 12 positions matching TRBD1. The CDR3 runs to 15 residues. The trim removed 6 bases at V and 6 bases at J, leaving 9 bases unmatched. Germline loops: CDR1 MNHNS, CDR2 SASEGT. CDR3 sequence reads: CASRDPGQGAGEQYF. The DNA for the CDR3 is TGTGCCAGCAGGGATCCGGGACAGGGGGCCGGCGAGCAGTACTTC.

The CDR3 loop reads CASSLGETSGSNEQFF. For the CDR3, the DNA is TGTGCCAGCAGCTTAGGTGAGACTAGCGGGAGTAATGAGCAGTTCTTC. The chain couples TRBV7-8 to TRBJ2-1, with 12 bases lining up with TRBD2. V dropped 1 base and J dropped 7; count of bases not matched to a gene: 5. Germline CDR1 and CDR2: SGHVS and FQNEAQ. The CDR3 consists of 16 residues.